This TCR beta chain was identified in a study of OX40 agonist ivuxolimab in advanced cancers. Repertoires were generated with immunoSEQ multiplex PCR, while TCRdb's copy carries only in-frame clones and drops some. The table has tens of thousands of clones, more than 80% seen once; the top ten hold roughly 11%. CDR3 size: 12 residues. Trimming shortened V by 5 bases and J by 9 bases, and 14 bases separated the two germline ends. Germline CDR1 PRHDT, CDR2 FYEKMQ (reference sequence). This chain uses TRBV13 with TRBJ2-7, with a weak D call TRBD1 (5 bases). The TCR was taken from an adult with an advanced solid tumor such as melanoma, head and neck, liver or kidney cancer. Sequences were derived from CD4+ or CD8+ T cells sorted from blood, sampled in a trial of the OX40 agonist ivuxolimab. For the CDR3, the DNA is TGTGCCAGCAGCCTAGTCAGGGAAACGCAGTACTTC. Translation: CASSLVRETQYF.